This T cell receptor (beta chain) was sequenced in a study of human versus mouse CDR3 diversity and MHC coevolution. Whole-study results and caveats: On average, humans showed more CDR3 deletions and insertions than mice.

CDR1 and CDR2 from the germline V gene are SSHAT and FNYEAQ (reference sequence). CDR3 length: 13 residues. Clones were read by immunoSEQ multiplex PCR, and TCRdb kept only the in-frame ones, dropping some. Here the sample spans approximately 81,000 clones, approximately 92% being singletons. A remark on this clone: The antigen is undetermined. Germline and junction disagree at one end, which may indicate a read error.

This chain links TRBV7-7 with TRBJ1-1; perhaps TRBD1 as D (6 bases). The clonotype was recovered from a person aged 30 to 69 in good health. Sequenced input: naive CD4+ T cells from blood. As to subset: CD45RO-negative CD62L-positive naive CD4 T cells. The CDR3 sequence is CASSPSTGTEAFF. The CDR3 region has the DNA TGTGCTAGCAGCCCATCGACAGGTACTGAAGCTTTCTTT.